One and the same sample provided the 29 T cell receptor beta chains below, sequenced in a study of blood T cell repertoires in COVID-19. Produced via immunoSEQ multiplex PCR; TCRdb's table is partial and in-frame only. The table has 95,000 to 110,000 clones, roughly four fifths seen once. Source material: peripheral blood. These receptors all come from a man in his sixties with acute or convalescent COVID-19.

CDR3 nucleotide sequence: TGTGCCTGGAGTTCCTTTACAGGGCTCAATCAGCCCCAGCATTTT. It encodes CAWSSFTGLNQPQHF. The rearrangement links TRBV30 to TRBJ1-5, with a tentative D call TRBD1 (6 bases). The V gene's germline CDR1 is GTSNPN and CDR2 SVGIG (reference sequence). The CDR3 is made up of 15 amino acids. Trimming shortened V by 2 bases and J by 3 bases, and 14 bases separated the two germline ends.

The rearrangement joins TRBV12-3 or TRBV12-4 to TRBJ1-1; no definite D call. The CDR3 runs 13 residues. With 6 bases removed from V and 0 bases from J, the gap between germline ends came to 8 bases. CDR3 DNA sequence: TGTGCCAGCAGCCTCTTTGTGAACACTGAAGCTTTCTTT. It yields the protein CASSLFVNTEAFF.

The gene calls are TRBV6-1 and TRBJ2-3; 8 nucleotides line up with TRBD2. CDR3 size: 13 residues. In germline, CDR1 is MNHNS, CDR2 SASEGT. The trim removed 3 bases at V and 6 bases at J, leaving 2 bases unmatched. Here the CDR3 DNA reads TGTGCCAGCAGTGATTCGGGAGGGGATACGCAGTATTTT. It encodes CASSDSGGDTQYF.

The chain employs TRBV5-1 and TRBJ1-4; 7 bases match TRBD1. The CDR3 length is 13 residues. The V gene end was trimmed by 4 bases and the J gene end by 10 bases; junction bases not matched to a gene: 7. Germline CDR1 is SGHRS and CDR2 is YFSETQ. CDR3 in DNA: TGCGCCAGCAGCGGACAGGAGGGGGGAAAACTGTTTTTT. It translates to CASSGQEGGKLFF.

This clone was observed a few times. The chain couples TRBV28 to TRBJ1-4, with 8 bases aligning to TRBD1. This CDR3 region has 16 residues. CDR1 is MDHEN, CDR2 SYDVKM, per germline. After removal of 4 bases from V and 0 bases from J, the junction contained 4 bases not matched to a gene. The CDR3 region has the DNA TGTGCCAGCAGTTACCAGGGGGCGGCAACTAATGAAAAACTGTTTTTT. Its protein product is CASSYQGAATNEKLFF.

The rearrangement uses TRBV12-3 or TRBV12-4 and TRBJ1-3; unclear D gene. The CDR3 is 11 residues long. Trimming pared 10 bases from V and 1 base from J, leaving 5 bases between. CDR3: CATGSGNTIYF. CDR3 DNA sequence: TGTGCCACAGGTTCTGGAAACACCATATATTTT.

Only a few counts were recorded for this clone. The chain joins TRBV28 to TRBJ1-2; D remains unclear. This CDR3 has 12 amino acids. Trimming stripped 3 bases from V and 2 bases from J, with 4 bases between. Germline assignment: CDR1 MDHEN and CDR2 SYDVKM. CDR3 coding DNA: TGTGCCAGCAGTTTCGTAAACTATGGCTACACCTTC. Its protein product is CASSFVNYGYTF.

The rearrangement uses TRBV5-1 and TRBJ1-2, with TRBD1 matching 8 bases. Germline V lookup: CDR1 SGHRS, CDR2 YFSETQ. The length of the CDR3 is 15 residues. V trimming: 5 bases; J trimming: 9 bases; junction bases outside the gene matches: 15. DNA of the CDR3: TGCGCCAGCAGGGACAGGGAAGGCCTTGGGCATAGCTACACCTTC. Encoded protein: CASRDREGLGHSYTF. Looking up the rest from reference TRBV5-1 and TRBJ1-2 gives the full variable domain: KAGVTQTPRYLIKTRGQQVTLSCSPISGHRSVSWYQQTPGQGLQFLFEYFSETQRNKGNFPGRFSGRQFSNSRSEMNVSTLELGDSALYLCASRDREGLGHSYTFGSGTRLTVV.

The V and J genes are TRBV9 and TRBJ1-6, with TRBD1 identical over 9 bases. The trim removed 3 bases at V and 0 bases at J, leaving 13 bases unmatched. Germline CDR1 is SGDLS and CDR2 is YYNGEE. The CDR3 loop spans 20 amino acids. In DNA form, the CDR3 reads TGTGCCAGCAGCGCCGTTCCCGGGACAGGGCGGGACTCCTATAATTCACCCCTCCACTTT. Amino acids: CASSAVPGTGRDSYNSPLHF.

The gene calls are TRBV28 and TRBJ2-7; D is possibly TRBD1 (5 bases). V lost 7 bases, J lost 4 bases, and 11 bases lay in between. In germline, CDR1 is MDHEN, CDR2 SYDVKM. The CDR3 contains 12 residues. The DNA of the CDR3 is TGTGCCAGCACTCAGGGTTGGTACGAGCAGTACTTC. As protein: CASTQGWYEQYF.

The V gene is TRBV25-1, the J gene TRBJ2-3; TRBD1 aligns across 10 bases. The germline V gene has CDR1 MGHDK and CDR2 SYGVNS. The CDR3 loop spans 16 amino acids. V lost 4 bases to trimming and J lost 8 bases; unmatched junction nucleotides: 12. This CDR3 reads CASSATDRGPSGTQYF. The CDR3 DNA reads as TGTGCCAGCAGTGCCACAGACAGGGGGCCGTCGGGTACGCAGTATTTT.

V is TRBV30 and J is TRBJ1-5; D might be TRBD1 (5 bases). CDR1 GTSNPN and CDR2 SVGIG come from the germline V gene (reference sequence). The length of the CDR3 is 13 residues. V was shortened by 1 base and J by 4 bases, with 8 bases between the two germline ends. This chain's CDR3 is CAWSAGGNQPQHF. The DNA of the CDR3 is TGTGCCTGGAGTGCTGGGGGGAATCAGCCCCAGCATTTT.

The chain has TRBV11-2 and TRBJ2-1, with 12 bases fitting TRBD2. The CDR3 contains 13 residues. The ends lost 5 bases at V and 11 bases at J; junction bases unmatched: 4. Per the germline V gene, CDR1 is SGHAT and CDR2 is FQNNGV. The CDR3 protein is CASSILAGGQQFF. The CDR3 DNA is TGTGCCAGCAGCATACTAGCGGGGGGCCAGCAGTTCTTC.

The rearrangement joins TRBV7-3 to TRBJ2-5, with TRBD2 identical over 8 bases. V was pared by 5 bases and J by 5 bases, with 10 bases of the junction left unmatched. Germline CDR1 SGHTA, CDR2 FQGTGA. The CDR3 sequence is 15 residues long. CDR3 DNA: TGTGCCAGCAGCCAAAACAGCGGGGGTCTGGAGACCCAGTACTTC. It is translated as CASSQNSGGLETQYF.

The chain joins TRBV14 to TRBJ1-5; D call uncertain. The CDR3 has 12 amino acids. The germline gives CDR1 SGHDN, CDR2 FVKESK. The V gene lost 1 base and the J gene lost 7 bases, with 5 bases spanning the gap. The CDR3 bases are TGTGCCAGCAGCCAAGTGGGCCAGCCCCAGCATTTT. Translation: CASSQVGQPQHF.

This chain links TRBV27 with TRBJ2-7; 11 bases agree with TRBD2. Per germline, CDR1 MNHEY and CDR2 SMNVEV (reference sequence). Trimming removed 8 bases from V and 7 bases from J; junction bases left unmatched: 16. CDR3 length equals 16 residues. The CDR3 loop is CASSGHLAGGPREQYF. The CDR3 bases are TGTGCCAGCTCCGGTCATTTAGCGGGAGGGCCCCGGGAGCAGTACTTC.

This chain uses TRBV7-6 with TRBJ1-2, with D perhaps matching TRBD1 (6 bases). V was trimmed by 5 bases and J by 4 bases, leaving 20 bases between them. This CDR3 comprises 16 residues. Per germline, CDR1 SGHVS and CDR2 FNYEAQ. This CDR3 reads CASSPQGGQPTYGYTF. CDR3 DNA sequence: TGTGCCAGCAGCCCCCAGGGCGGACAGCCTACCTATGGCTACACCTTC. The full variable domain, completed using reference TRBV7-6 and TRBJ1-2, is GAGVSQSPRYKVTKRGQDVALRCDPISGHVSLYWYRQALGQGPEFLTYFNYEAQQDKSGLPNDRFSAERPEGSISTLTIQRTEQRDSAMYRCASSPQGGQPTYGYTFGSGTRLTVV.

This chain connects TRBV7-2 to TRBJ2-1, with 10 bases that match TRBD1. The trim removed 1 base at V and 2 bases at J, leaving 2 bases unmatched. The CDR3 runs to 16 residues. Germline CDR1 SGHTA, CDR2 FQGNSA. Here the CDR3 DNA reads TGTGCCAGCAGCTTAGTGGGACAGGGGACCTACAATGAGCAGTTCTTC. Translating it yields CASSLVGQGTYNEQFF.

The V gene is TRBV29-1, the J gene TRBJ1-5, with D possibly TRBD1 on 6 matching bases. The CDR3 length is 14 residues. Germline loops: CDR1 SQVTM, CDR2 ANQGSEA. Trimming stripped 5 bases from V and 0 bases from J, with 11 bases between. The CDR3 spells CSVSRGDSNQPQHF. CDR3 sequence (DNA): TGCAGCGTTAGCAGGGGCGATAGCAATCAGCCCCAGCATTTT.

This clone was detected many times. The gene calls are TRBV5-4 and TRBJ2-7; 10 bases are a match to TRBD2. This CDR3 spans 16 amino acids. The germline CDR1 and CDR2 sequences are SGHNT and YYREEE (reference sequence). Trimming removed 6 bases from V and 0 bases from J; junction bases left unmatched: 9. CDR3 nucleotide sequence: TGTGCCAGCAAGAAAGCGGGAGGGCCAAGCTCCTACGAGCAGTACTTC. Encoded protein: CASKKAGGPSSYEQYF.

This chain connects TRBV6-5 to TRBJ2-7; 10 bases are shared with TRBD1. The germline V gene encodes CDR1 MNHEY and CDR2 SVGAGI. V shed 7 bases and J 2 bases; nucleotides not matched to a gene: 8. The CDR3 totals 15 residues. Here the CDR3 DNA reads TGTGCCAGCACTAGGACAGGGGGTCTCACCTACGAGCAGTACTTC. This gives the protein CASTRTGGLTYEQYF.

The rearrangement links TRBV2 to TRBJ2-2, with 10 positions matching TRBD2. The V and J ends lost 8 bases and 1 base, in that order; junction bases with no gene match: 4. Per the germline V gene, CDR1 is SNHLY and CDR2 is FYNNEI. CDR3 length equals 15 residues. The CDR3 DNA reads TGTGCCAGCCTTCGGACTAGCGGGAACACCGGGGAGCTGTTTTTT. The encoded protein is CASLRTSGNTGELFF.

The chain links TRBV10-3 to TRBJ1-1, with 9 bases lining up with TRBD1. The CDR3 runs to 14 residues. Germline loops: CDR1 ENHRY, CDR2 SYGVKD. V was pared by 10 bases and J by 3 bases, with 9 bases of the junction left unmatched. The CDR3 nucleotides are TGTGCCACCGGGACAGGGCTTGTTTACACTGAAGCTTTCTTT. It yields the protein CATGTGLVYTEAFF.

V is TRBV12-5 and J is TRBJ2-5; the D gene is possibly TRBD1 (5 bases). The CDR3 loop spans 13 amino acids. Per the germline V gene, CDR1 is LGHNT and CDR2 is FRNRAP. The V end lost 2 bases, the J end lost 9 bases, and 13 bases lay between the germline ends. CDR3: CASGLRGDSAQYF. Written as DNA, the CDR3 is TGTGCTAGTGGTTTGAGGGGTGACTCGGCCCAGTACTTC.

The V gene is TRBV5-8, the J gene TRBJ1-5; maybe TRBD1 (5 bases). CDR3 size: 14 residues. V lost 4 bases to trimming and J lost 2 bases, with 10 bases between them. The germline V gene encodes CDR1 SGHTS and CDR2 YDEGEE. CDR3 coding DNA: TGTGCCAGCAGCGGAGGGGAGGGCAATCAGCCCCAGCATTTT. It codes for CASSGGEGNQPQHF.

The gene calls are TRBV25-1 and TRBJ1-1; 10 bases match TRBD1. Germline V gene lookup returns CDR1 MGHDK and CDR2 SYGVNS. This CDR3 is 14 amino acids long. V lost 5 bases, J lost 8 bases, and 8 bases stayed unmatched. CDR3 residues: CASSLGQGGIEAFF. CDR3 nucleotide sequence: TGTGCCAGCAGTCTTGGACAGGGGGGTATCGAAGCTTTCTTT.

This chain links TRBV27 with TRBJ2-1; TRBD2 matches 7 bases. Germline CDR1 MNHEY, CDR2 SMNVEV (reference sequence). V was clipped by 5 bases and J by 5 bases; unmatched bases: 3. CDR3 length: 13 amino acids. The CDR3 DNA reads TGTGCCAGCAGTCCGGGACTACACAATGAGCAGTTCTTC. Residues: CASSPGLHNEQFF.

The chain employs TRBV28 and TRBJ2-2; 14 nucleotides line up with TRBD2. This CDR3 comprises 21 residues. The V gene's germline CDR1 is MDHEN and CDR2 SYDVKM. V lost 4 bases to trimming and J lost 0 bases; unmatched junction nucleotides: 13. The CDR3 is CASSSNPGTSGSRSNTGELFF. Here the CDR3 DNA reads TGTGCCAGCAGTTCCAACCCAGGGACTAGCGGGAGTCGATCGAACACCGGGGAGCTGTTTTTT. The full variable domain, rest sourced from reference TRBV28 and TRBJ2-2, is DVKVTQSSRYLVKRTGEKVFLECVQDMDHENMFWYRQDPGLGLRLIYFSYDVKMKEKGDIPEGYSVSREKKERFSLILESASTNQTSMYLCASSSNPGTSGSRSNTGELFFGEGSRLTVL.

In this sample, this clone turned up a few times. The chain employs TRBV28 and TRBJ1-1; 7 bases map to TRBD1. V was clipped by 3 bases and J by 0 bases; unmatched bases: 7. Germline CDR1 and CDR2: MDHEN and SYDVKM. The CDR3 has 16 amino acids. CDR3 residues: CASSLIAGTVNTEAFF. CDR3 coding DNA: TGTGCCAGCAGTTTGATAGCCGGGACAGTGAACACTGAAGCTTTCTTT.